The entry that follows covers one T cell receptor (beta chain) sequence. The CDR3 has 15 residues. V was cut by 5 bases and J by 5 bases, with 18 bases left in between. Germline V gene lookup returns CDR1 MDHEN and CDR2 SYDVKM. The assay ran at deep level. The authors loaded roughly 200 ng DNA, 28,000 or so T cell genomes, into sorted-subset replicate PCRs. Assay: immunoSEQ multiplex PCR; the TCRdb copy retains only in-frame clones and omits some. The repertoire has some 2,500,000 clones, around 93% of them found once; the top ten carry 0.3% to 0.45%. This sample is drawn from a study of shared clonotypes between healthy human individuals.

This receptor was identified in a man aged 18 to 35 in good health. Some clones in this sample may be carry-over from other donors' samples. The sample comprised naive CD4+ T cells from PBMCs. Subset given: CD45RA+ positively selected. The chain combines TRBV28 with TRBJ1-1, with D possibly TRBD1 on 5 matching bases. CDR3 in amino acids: CASSHPGPGKTEAFF. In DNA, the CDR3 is TGTGCCAGCAGTCATCCGGGGCCCGGGAAGACTGAAGCTTTCTTT.